The text below deals with one TCR beta chain. The sample belongs to a study of blood T cell repertoires in COVID-19. Study in general: The origin of the acute and convalescent COVID-19 samples was the United States, Italy and Spain. The analysed material was cDNA or gDNA that came from T cells, B-cell-depleted T cells, or PBMCs.

Per the original data handling: Counts of nucleated cells, estimated from reference gene primer amplification, were obtained. Measured with immunoSEQ multiplex PCR; TCRdb has only the in-frame clones, and not every one. V and J calls and clone size follow that table, whereas D and trimming were derived from the DNA. Among around 95,000 clones listed, just over 90% were seen once. The receptor was derived from a man in his fifties or sixties with acute or convalescent COVID-19. Input material: peripheral blood.

For the CDR3, the DNA is TGTGCCATCAGTGAATCCCTAGCGGGGGATGTTGACTATGGCTACACCTTC. This encodes CAISESLAGDVDYGYTF. J is TRBJ1-2 and V is TRBV10-3, with TRBD1 as a possible D gene (5 bases). CDR1 ENHRY and CDR2 SYGVKD come from the germline V gene. Trimming left V 3 bases short and J 3 bases short, with 20 bases between. The CDR3 extends over 17 amino acids.